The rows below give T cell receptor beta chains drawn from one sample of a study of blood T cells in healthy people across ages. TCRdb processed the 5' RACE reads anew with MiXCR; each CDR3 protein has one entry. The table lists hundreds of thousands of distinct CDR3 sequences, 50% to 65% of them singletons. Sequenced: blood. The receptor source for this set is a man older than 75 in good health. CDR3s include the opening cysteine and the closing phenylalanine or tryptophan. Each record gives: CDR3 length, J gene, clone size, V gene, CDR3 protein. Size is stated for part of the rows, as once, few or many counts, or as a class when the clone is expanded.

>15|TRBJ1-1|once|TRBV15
CATSRQVFMNTEAFF
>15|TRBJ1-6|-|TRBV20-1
CSAPGGSSYNSPLHF
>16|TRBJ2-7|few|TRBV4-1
CASSQDRGAVSYEQYF
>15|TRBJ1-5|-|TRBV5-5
CASSLAVTGNQPQHF
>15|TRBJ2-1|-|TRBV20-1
CSADGASGAYNEQFF
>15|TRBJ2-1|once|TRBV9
CASSPQGFSYNEQFF
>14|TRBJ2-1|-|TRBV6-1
CASRGTGWVYEQFF
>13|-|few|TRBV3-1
CASRDRGGETQYF
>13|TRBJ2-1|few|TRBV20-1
CSAGTNNRNEQFF
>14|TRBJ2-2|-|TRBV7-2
CASSLGTGAGELFF
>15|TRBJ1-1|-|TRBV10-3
CAISEWTGGRTEAFF
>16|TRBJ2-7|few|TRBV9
CASSAHPELSSYEQYF
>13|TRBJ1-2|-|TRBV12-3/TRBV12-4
CASSSGTVYGYTF
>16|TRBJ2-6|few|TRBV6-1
CASTSRESSGANVLTF
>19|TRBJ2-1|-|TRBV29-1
CSVMAWRTSGRVAYNEQFF
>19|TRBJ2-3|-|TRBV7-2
CASSLGGAPGAYLHRYAYF
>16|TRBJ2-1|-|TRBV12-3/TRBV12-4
CASGLLAGVFHNEQFF
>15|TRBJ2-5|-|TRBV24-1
CATSDTRKGRETQYF
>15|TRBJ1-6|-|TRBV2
CASRTPRRTNSPPHF
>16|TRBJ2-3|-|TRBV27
CASSTRLRAGSDTQYF
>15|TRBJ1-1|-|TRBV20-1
CSARGYGTLNTEAFF
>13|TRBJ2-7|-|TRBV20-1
CSARGVGENEQYF
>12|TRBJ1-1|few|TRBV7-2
CASSANRVEAFF
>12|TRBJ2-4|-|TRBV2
CASSGETGTCHF
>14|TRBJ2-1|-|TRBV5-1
CASSFLRGSHEQFF
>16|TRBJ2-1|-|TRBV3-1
CASSQGRPGGGDEQFF
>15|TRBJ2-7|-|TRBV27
CASSSVTLAKNIRYF
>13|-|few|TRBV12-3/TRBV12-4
CASSLGGRAEQYF
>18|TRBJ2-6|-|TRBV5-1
CASSLAGGTSSGANVLTF
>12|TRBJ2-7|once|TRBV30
CAWSQGTAEQYF
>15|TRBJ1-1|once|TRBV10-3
CAISESRTVLAEAFF
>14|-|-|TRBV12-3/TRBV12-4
CASAEGGAYNEQYF
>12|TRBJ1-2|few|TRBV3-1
CASSQVSYGYTF
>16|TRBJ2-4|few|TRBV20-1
CSARDPNSGVKNIQYF
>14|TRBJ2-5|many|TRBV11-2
CASSLEGVQETQYF
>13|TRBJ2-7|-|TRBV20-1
CSASSLTSNEQYF
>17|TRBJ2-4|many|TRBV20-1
CSALGTAINLAKNIQYF
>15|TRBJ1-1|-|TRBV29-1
CSVEVPVPGSTEAFF
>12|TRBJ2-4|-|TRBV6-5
CASGRLAGEEYF
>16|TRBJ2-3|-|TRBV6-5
CASRPNGDYFHRYAYF
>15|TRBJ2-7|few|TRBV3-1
CASSPRRQGVYEQYF
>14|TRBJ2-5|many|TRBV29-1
CSVTRTSGSETQYF
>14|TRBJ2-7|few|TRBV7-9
CASSLGQGPIQQYF
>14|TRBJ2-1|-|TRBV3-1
CASSQRQGIGEQFF
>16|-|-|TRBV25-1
CASSEYFLAGAYEQYF
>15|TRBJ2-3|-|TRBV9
CASSVRWDPTDTQYF
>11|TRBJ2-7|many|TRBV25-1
CASSQDRSQYF
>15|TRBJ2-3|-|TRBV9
CASSGLALSTDTQYF
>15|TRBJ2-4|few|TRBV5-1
CASSFSGRAQNIQYF
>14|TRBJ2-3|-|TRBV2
CASKTSGSSDTQYF
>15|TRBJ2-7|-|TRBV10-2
CASSVARAVYNEQYF
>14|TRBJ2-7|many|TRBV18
CASSPASGAREQYF
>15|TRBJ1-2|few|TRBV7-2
CASSLARGVILGYTF
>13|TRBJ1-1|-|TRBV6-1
CASSQGMNTVAFF
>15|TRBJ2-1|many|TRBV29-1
CSVDGSWQGVNEQFF
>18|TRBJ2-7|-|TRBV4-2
CASSQVQLAGTSSYEQYF
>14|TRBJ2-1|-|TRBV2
CASMGSSGDDEQFF
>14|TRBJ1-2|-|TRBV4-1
CASSQGSRDYGYTF
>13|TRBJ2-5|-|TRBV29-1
CSAAPTSSQTQYF